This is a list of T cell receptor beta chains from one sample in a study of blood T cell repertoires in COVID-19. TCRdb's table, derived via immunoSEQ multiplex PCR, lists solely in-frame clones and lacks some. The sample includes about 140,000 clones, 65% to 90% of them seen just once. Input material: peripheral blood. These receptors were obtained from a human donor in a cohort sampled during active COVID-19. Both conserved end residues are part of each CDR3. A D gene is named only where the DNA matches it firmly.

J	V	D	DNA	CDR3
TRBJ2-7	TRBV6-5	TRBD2	TGTGCCAGCAGTACGACTAGCGGGACCTACGAGCAGTACTTC	CASSTTSGTYEQYF
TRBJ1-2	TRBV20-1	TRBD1	TGCAGTGCTAGTAGAGTCACAGGGGGCGAAGACTATGGCTACACCTTC	CSASRVTGGEDYGYTF
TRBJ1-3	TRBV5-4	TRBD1	TGTGCCAGCAGCTTGCAGGGGGATGGAAACACCATATATTTT	CASSLQGDGNTIYF
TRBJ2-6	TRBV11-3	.	TGTGCCAGCAGCTTCCTCCAGAAGTACTATGCTGGGGCCAACGTCCTGACTTTC	CASSFLQKYYAGANVLTF
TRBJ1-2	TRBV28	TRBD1	TGTGCCAATAGGGACAGGTCCTCCTATGGCTACACCTTC	CANRDRSSYGYTF
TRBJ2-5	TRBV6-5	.	TGTGCCAGCAGTTGGGGCCGAAGGATGGGGGAGACCCAGTACTTC	CASSWGRRMGETQYF
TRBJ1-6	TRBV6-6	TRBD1	TGTGCCAGCAGTCACGGAGGTGGGACAGGGTGGAATTCACCCCTCCACTTT	CASSHGGGTGWNSPLHF
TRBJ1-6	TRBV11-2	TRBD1	TGTGCCAGCAGCTGGACAGGGACCAATAATTCACCCCTCCACTTT	CASSWTGTNNSPLHF
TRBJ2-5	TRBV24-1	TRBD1	TGTGCCACTGAGGATACGACAGGGGGACCAGAGACCCAGTACTTC	CATEDTTGGPETQYF
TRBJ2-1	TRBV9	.	TGTGCCAGCAGCGTAGAGGCGGGATTGATCGACAATGAGCAGTTCTTC	CASSVEAGLIDNEQFF